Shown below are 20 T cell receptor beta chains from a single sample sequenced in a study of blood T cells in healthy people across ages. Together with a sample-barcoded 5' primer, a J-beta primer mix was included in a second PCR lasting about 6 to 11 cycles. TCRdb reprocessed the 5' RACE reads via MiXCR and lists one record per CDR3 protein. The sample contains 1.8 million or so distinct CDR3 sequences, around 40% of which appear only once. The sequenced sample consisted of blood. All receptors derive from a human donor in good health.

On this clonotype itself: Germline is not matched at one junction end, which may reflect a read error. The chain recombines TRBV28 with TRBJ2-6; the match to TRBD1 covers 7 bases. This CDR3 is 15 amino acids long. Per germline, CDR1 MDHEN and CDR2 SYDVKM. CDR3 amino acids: CAGSNRGGGANVLTF. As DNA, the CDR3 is TGTGCCGGCAGTAACAGGGGTGGGGGGGCCAACGTCCTGACTTTC.

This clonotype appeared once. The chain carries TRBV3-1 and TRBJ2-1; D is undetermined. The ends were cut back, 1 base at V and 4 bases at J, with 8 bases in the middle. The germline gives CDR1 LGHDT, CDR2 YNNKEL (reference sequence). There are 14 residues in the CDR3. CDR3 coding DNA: TGTGCCAGCAGCCAAGTTGAAGAGTACAATGAGCAGTTCTTC. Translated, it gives CASSQVEEYNEQFF.

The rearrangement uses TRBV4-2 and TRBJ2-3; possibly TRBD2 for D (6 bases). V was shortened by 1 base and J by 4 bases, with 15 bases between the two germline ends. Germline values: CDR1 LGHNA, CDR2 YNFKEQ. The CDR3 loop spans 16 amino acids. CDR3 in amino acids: CASSQAGTGSSDTQYF. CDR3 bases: TGTGCCAGCAGCCAAGCCGGGACTGGAAGCTCAGATACGCAGTATTTT.

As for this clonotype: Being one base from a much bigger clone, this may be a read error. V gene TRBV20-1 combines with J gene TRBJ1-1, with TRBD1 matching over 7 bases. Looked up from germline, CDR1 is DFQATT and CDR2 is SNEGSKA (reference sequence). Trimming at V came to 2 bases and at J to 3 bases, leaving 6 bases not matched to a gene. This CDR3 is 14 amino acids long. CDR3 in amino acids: CSARQGDRDTEAFF. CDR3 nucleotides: TGCAGTGCTAGACAGGGGGACCGGGACACTGAAGCTTTCTTT.

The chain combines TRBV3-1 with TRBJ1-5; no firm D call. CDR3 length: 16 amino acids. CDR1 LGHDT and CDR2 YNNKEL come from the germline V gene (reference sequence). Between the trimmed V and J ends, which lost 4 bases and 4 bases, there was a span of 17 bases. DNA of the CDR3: TGTGCCAGCAGCCCTTCCCCACACCGGTCGAATCAGCCCCAGCATTTT. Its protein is CASSPSPHRSNQPQHF.

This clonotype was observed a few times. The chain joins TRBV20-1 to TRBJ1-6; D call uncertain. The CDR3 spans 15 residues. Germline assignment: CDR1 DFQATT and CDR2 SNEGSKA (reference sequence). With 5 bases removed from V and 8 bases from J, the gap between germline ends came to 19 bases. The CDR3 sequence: CSASSFARSHSPLHF. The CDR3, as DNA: TGCAGTGCTTCTTCTTTCGCCAGGTCTCATTCACCCCTCCACTTT.

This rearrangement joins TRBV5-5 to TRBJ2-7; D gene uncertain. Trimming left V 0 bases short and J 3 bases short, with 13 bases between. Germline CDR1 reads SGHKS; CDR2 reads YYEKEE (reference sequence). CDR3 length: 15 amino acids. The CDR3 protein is CASSLVQLRSYEQYF. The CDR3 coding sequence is TGTGCCAGCAGCTTGGTGCAATTGAGGAGCTACGAGCAGTACTTC.

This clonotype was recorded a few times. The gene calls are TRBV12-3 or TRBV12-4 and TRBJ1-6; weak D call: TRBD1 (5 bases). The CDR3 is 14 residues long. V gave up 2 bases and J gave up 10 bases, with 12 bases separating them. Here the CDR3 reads CASSLRQQGSPLHF. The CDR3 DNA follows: TGTGCCAGCAGTTTAAGGCAGCAGGGATCACCCCTCCACTTT.

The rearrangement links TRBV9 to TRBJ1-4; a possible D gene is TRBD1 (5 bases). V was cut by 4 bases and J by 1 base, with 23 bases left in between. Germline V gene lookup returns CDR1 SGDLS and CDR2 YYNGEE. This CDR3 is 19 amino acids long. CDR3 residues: CASSPLKGPNPGTNEKLFF. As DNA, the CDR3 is TGTGCCAGCAGCCCCCTCAAGGGGCCAAATCCGGGAACTAATGAAAAACTGTTTTTT.

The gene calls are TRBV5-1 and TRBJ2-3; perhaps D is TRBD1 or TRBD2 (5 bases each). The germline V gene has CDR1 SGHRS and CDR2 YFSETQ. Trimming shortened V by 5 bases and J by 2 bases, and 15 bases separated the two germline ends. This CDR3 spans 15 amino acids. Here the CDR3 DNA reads TGCGCCAGCAGGTACTCGGGACGCATCACAGATACGCAGTATTTT. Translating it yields CASRYSGRITDTQYF.

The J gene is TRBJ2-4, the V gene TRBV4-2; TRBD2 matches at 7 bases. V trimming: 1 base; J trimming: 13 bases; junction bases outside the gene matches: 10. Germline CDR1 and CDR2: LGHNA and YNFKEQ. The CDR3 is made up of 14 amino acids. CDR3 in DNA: TGTGCCAGCAGCCAAGGGCATGGAAGCGGGGAGCAGTACTTC. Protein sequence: CASSQGHGSGEQYF.

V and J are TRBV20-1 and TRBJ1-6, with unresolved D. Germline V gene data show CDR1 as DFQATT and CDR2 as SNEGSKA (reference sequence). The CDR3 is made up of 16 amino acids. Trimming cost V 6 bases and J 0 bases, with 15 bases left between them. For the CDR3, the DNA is TGCAGTGCCCCCATCCGGGCGAGCTCCTATAATTCACCCCTCCACTTT. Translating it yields CSAPIRASSYNSPLHF.

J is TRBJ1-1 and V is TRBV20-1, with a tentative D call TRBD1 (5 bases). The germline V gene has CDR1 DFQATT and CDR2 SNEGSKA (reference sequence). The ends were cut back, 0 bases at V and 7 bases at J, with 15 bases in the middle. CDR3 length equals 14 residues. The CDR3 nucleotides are TGCAGTGCTAGAGATATCGGGGGAGATGGTGAAGCTTTCTTT. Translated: CSARDIGGDGEAFF.

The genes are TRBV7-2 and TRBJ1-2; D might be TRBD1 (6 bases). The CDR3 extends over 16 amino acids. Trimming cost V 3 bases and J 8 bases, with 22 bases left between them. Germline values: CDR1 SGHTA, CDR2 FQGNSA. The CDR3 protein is CASSFRLSTGLRGYTF. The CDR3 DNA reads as TGTGCCAGCAGCTTCCGATTGTCCACAGGGCTCAGGGGCTACACCTTC. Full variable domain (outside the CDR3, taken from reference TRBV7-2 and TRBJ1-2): GAGVSQSPSNKVTEKGKDVELRCDPISGHTALYWYRQSLGQGLEFLIYFQGNSAPDKSGLPSDRFSAERTGGSVSTLTIQRTQQEDSAVYLCASSFRLSTGLRGYTFGSGTRLTVV.

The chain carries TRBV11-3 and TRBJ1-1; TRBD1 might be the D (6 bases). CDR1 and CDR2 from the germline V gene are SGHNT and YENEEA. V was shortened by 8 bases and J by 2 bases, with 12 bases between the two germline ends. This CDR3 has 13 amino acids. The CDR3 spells CASGPTGNTEAFF. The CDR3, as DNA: TGTGCCAGCGGGCCGACAGGCAACACTGAAGCTTTCTTT.

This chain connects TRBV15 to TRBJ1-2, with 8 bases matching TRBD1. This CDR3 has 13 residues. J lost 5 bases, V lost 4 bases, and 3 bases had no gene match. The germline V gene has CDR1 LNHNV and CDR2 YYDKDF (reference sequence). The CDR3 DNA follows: TGTGCCACCAGCACTCAGGGGGCGTATGGCTACACCTTC. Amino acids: CATSTQGAYGYTF.

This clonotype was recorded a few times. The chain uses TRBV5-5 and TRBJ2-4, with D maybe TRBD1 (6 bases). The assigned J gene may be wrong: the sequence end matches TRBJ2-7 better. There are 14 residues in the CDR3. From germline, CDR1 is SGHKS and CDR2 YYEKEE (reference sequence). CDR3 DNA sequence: TGTGCCAGCACCCCAGGGGAGAGGTCCTACGAGCAGTACTTC. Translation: CASTPGERSYEQYF.

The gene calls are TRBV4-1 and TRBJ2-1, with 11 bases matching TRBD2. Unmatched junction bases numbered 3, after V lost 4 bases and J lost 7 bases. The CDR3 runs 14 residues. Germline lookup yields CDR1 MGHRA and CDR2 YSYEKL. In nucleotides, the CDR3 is TGCGCCAGCAGCCCGACTAGCGGGGTTAATGAGCAGTTCTTC. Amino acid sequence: CASSPTSGVNEQFF.

CDR3 nucleotide sequence: TGTGCCAGCAGTGTAAACAGAGTATACAATGAGCAGTTCTTC. As protein: CASSVNRVYNEQFF. The V gene is TRBV6-1, the J gene TRBJ2-1, with D uncertain. With 4 bases removed from V and 4 bases from J, the gap between germline ends came to 11 bases. This CDR3 is 14 amino acids long. In germline, CDR1 is MNHNS, CDR2 SASEGT.

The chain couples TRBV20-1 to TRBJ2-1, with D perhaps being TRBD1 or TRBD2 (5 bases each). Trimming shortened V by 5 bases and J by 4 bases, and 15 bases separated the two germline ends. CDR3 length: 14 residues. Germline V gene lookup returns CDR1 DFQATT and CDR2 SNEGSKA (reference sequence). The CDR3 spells CSAPQGDPYNEQFF. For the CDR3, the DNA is TGCAGTGCTCCGCAGGGAGATCCTTACAATGAGCAGTTCTTC.